Below, 14 T cell receptor beta chains from the same sample are listed, as sequenced in a study of spatial heterogeneity in lung cancer. Study-level points and caveats: Mutation counts in tumors were tracked by counts of expanded intratumoral alpha and beta TCRs.

TCRdb reanalysed the 5' RACE reads using MiXCR and keeps one entry per CDR3 protein. The table has 9,800 or so distinct CDR3 sequences, just under 6.5% seen once. Time point specified: sample taken at primary tumor resection. No antigen has been assigned to these receptors. Sequencing used lung tumor tissue, obtained at surgery. These receptor sequences come from a male donor with early-stage non-small cell lung cancer.

By frequency in the sample, this clonotype is medium-sized (0.01 to 0.1%). The rearrangement uses TRBV27 and TRBJ1-2, with unresolved D. The CDR3 length is 13 residues. CDR1 MNHEY and CDR2 SMNVEV come from the germline V gene (reference sequence). V was clipped by 2 bases and J by 1 base, with 5 bases between them. The CDR3 nucleotides read TGTGCCAGCAGTTTAGGCAGTAACTATGGCTACACCTTC. Its protein product is CASSLGSNYGYTF.

The table lists this clonotype with many counts. CDR3 sequence reads: CASSSGTGADTQYF. In nucleotides, the CDR3 is TGTGCCAGCAGCTCCGGGACAGGGGCCGATACGCAGTATTTT. This sequence joins TRBV7-6 and TRBJ2-3; 10 bases line up with TRBD1. The V and J ends lost 4 bases and 6 bases, in that order; junction bases with no gene match: 4. Per germline, CDR1 SGHVS and CDR2 FNYEAQ. CDR3 length: 14 amino acids.

By frequency in the sample, this clonotype is medium-sized. At one boundary the junction diverges from the germline segment, which might be a read error. This chain connects TRBV12-3 or TRBV12-4 to TRBJ1-2; D is possibly TRBD1 (6 bases). CDR3 size: 17 residues. CDR3 loop: CASSPLTGFSPVIIKAF. The CDR3 DNA follows: TGTGCCAGCAGTCCGCTGACAGGTTTTTCCCCCGTTATTATTAAGGCCTTC.

There are many counts of this clonotype. V usage is TRBV12-3 or TRBV12-4 and J usage is TRBJ1-3, with 8 bases identical to TRBD1. The length of the CDR3 is 18 residues. Trimming took 5 bases from V and 2 from J; bases not matched to a gene: 14. The CDR3 DNA follows: TGTGCCAGCAGTCCCCTCGGACAGGGACGCTTAACTGGAAACACCATATATTTT. It is translated as CASSPLGQGRLTGNTIYF.

This clonotype was recorded at least ten times. V is TRBV7-9 and J is TRBJ2-3; 7 bases are shared with TRBD2. The J segment lost 7 bases and the V segment lost 1 base, leaving 8 bases of the junction unmatched. CDR3 length: 15 residues. Germline CDR1 reads SEHNR; CDR2 reads FQNEAQ (reference sequence). CDR3 sequence: CASSLGGGITHTQYF. DNA of the CDR3: TGTGCCAGCAGCTTAGGCGGGGGAATAACTCATACGCAGTATTTT.

This clonotype has a count of ten or more. The V gene is TRBV12-3 or TRBV12-4, the J gene TRBJ1-2, with TRBD1 as a possible D gene (6 bases). Trimming left V 6 bases short and J 8 bases short, with 19 bases between. The CDR3 is 14 residues long. The CDR3 is CASRSSGAAGGYTF. Here the CDR3 DNA reads TGTGCCAGCAGGTCCTCGGGGGCTGCGGGAGGCTACACCTTC.

This clonotype was counted ten times or more. The chain uses TRBV25-1 and TRBJ2-1, with D perhaps TRBD1 (6 bases). The CDR3 is 13 amino acids. CDR1 and CDR2 from the germline V gene are MGHDK and SYGVNS. The germline V and J ends were trimmed by 7 bases and 7 bases, with 14 bases remaining between them. The CDR3 reads CASKIGGDNEQFF. CDR3 nucleotides: TGTGCCAGCAAGATAGGGGGTGATAATGAGCAGTTCTTC.

This clonotype was seen many times. The rearrangement links TRBV10-3 to TRBJ1-1, with D perhaps matching TRBD1 (5 bases). Trimming cost V 0 bases and J 5 bases, with 7 bases left between them. Germline V gene lookup returns CDR1 ENHRY and CDR2 SYGVKD. The CDR3 runs to 13 residues. The CDR3 DNA follows: TGTGCCATCAGTGAGTCGAGACAGACTGAAGCTTTCTTT. Amino acid sequence: CAISESRQTEAFF.

This clonotype was detected ten times or more. V is TRBV2 and J is TRBJ2-1; a weak D match, TRBD1 (6 bases). The CDR3 loop spans 14 amino acids. Looked up from germline, CDR1 is SNHLY and CDR2 is FYNNEI. The V gene lost 3 bases and the J gene lost 8 bases, with 14 bases spanning the gap. The CDR3 region is CASSDQGSNHEQFF. In DNA form, the CDR3 reads TGTGCCAGCAGTGACCAGGGGAGTAACCATGAGCAGTTCTTC. Based on the CDR3 plus reference TRBV2 and TRBJ2-1, the full variable domain is EPEVTQTPSHQVTQMGQEVILRCVPISNHLYFYWYRQILGQKVEFLVSFYNNEISEKSEIFDDQFSVERPDGSNFTLKIRSTKLEDSAMYFCASSDQGSNHEQFFGPGTRLTVL.

This clonotype was seen at least ten times. This rearrangement joins TRBV20-1 to TRBJ2-1; D perhaps matches TRBD2 (7 bases). Trimming removed 3 bases at V and 3 bases at J, with 15 bases between. This CDR3 is built from 15 residues. CDR1 is DFQATT and CDR2 is SNEGSKA in the germline V gene (reference sequence). CDR3 nucleotides: TGCAGTGCTAGCCCCGGGGAGGGGGGCTACAATGAGCAGTTCTTC. It is translated as CSASPGEGGYNEQFF.

In this sample, this clonotype turned up many times. The chain is built from TRBV18 and TRBJ2-1; 7 bases are shared with TRBD2. The CDR3 spans 15 residues. The ends lost 0 bases at V and 4 bases at J; junction bases unmatched: 3. Germline CDR1 reads KGHSH; CDR2 reads LQKENI. In nucleotides, the CDR3 is TGTGCCAGCTCACCACCTGGGACTAAATACAATGAGCAGTTCTTC. Residues: CASSPPGTKYNEQFF.

This clonotype was counted at least ten times. The chain is built from TRBV5-1 and TRBJ1-4; TRBD1 is a possible D gene (6 bases). Germline CDR1 SGHRS, CDR2 YFSETQ. V was trimmed by 0 bases and J by 7 bases, leaving 10 bases between them. The CDR3 is 14 residues long. The CDR3 DNA is TGCGCCAGCAGCTTGGACAGGGCTGGTGAAAAACTGTTTTTT. This sequence encodes CASSLDRAGEKLFF.

This clonotype was seen ten or more times. This chain links TRBV28 with TRBJ1-1, with D possibly TRBD1 on 5 matching bases. V dropped 5 bases and J dropped 3 bases, with 22 bases sitting between them. From germline, CDR1 is MDHEN and CDR2 SYDVKM. The CDR3 loop spans 17 amino acids. CDR3 region: CASSQPGRGRVDTEAFF. CDR3 DNA sequence: TGTGCCAGCAGTCAACCGGGACGAGGCCGTGTGGACACTGAAGCTTTCTTT.

At least ten counts were recorded for this clonotype. This rearrangement joins TRBV20-1 to TRBJ2-3; maybe TRBD2 (6 bases). This CDR3 spans 17 amino acids. CDR1 DFQATT and CDR2 SNEGSKA come from the germline V gene (reference sequence). Between the trimmed V and J ends, which lost 6 bases and 5 bases, there was a span of 27 bases. The CDR3, as DNA: TGCAGTGCGATAAGTTGGGGGGAAAGAATGTCACAAGATACGCAGTATTTT. It codes for CSAISWGERMSQDTQYF.